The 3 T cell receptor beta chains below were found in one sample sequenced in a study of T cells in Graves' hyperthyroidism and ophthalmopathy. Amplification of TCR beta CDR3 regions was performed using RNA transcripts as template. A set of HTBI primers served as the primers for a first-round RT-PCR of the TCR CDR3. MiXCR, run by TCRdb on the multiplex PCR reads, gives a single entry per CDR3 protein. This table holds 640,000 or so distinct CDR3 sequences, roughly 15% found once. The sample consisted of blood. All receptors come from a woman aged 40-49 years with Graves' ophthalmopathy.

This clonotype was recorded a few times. As DNA, the CDR3 is TGTGCCAGCAGTCATTCTAACTATGGCTACACCTTC. As protein: CASSHSNYGYTF. The chain employs TRBV6-1 and TRBJ1-2; D is uncertain. Per germline, CDR1 MNHNS and CDR2 SASEGT. V lost 5 bases to trimming and J lost 0 bases, with 4 bases between them. The CDR3 consists of 12 residues.

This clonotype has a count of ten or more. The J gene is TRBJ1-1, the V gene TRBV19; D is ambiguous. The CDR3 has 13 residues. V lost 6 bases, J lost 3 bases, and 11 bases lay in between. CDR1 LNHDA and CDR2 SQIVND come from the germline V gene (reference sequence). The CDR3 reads CASSRYRYTEAFF. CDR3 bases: TGTGCCAGTAGCAGATACAGATACACTGAAGCTTTCTTT. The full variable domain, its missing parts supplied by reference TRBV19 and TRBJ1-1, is DGGITQSPKYLFRKEGQNVTLSCEQNLNHDAMYWYRQDPGQGLRLIYYSQIVNDFQKGDIAEGYSVSREKKESFPLTVTSAQKNPTAFYLCASSRYRYTEAFFGQGTRLTVV.

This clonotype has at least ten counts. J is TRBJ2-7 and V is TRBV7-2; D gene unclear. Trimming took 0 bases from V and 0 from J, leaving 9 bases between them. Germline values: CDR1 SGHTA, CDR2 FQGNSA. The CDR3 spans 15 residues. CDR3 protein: CASSLAPGSSYEQYF. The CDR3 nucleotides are TGTGCCAGCAGCTTAGCCCCCGGCAGCTCCTACGAGCAGTACTTC.